The entry below describes one T cell receptor beta chain. Sequencing was performed with immunoSEQ multiplex PCR; in TCRdb, only in-frame clones are kept and a portion is missing. This sample has 35,000 to 55,000 clones; over 90% occur once, and the top ten carry approximately 10%. This CDR3 region has 17 residues. Unmatched junction bases numbered 17, after V lost 5 bases and J lost 6 bases. The germline CDR1 and CDR2 sequences are MDHEN and SYDVKM. This sample was included in a study of OX40 agonist ivuxolimab in advanced cancers. The sequence came from an adult with an advanced solid tumor such as melanoma, head and neck, liver or kidney cancer. The chain has TRBV28 and TRBJ2-7; 9 bases match TRBD2. Sample: CD4+ or CD8+ T cells sorted from blood, taken in a trial of the OX40 agonist ivuxolimab. The DNA for the CDR3 is TGTGCCAGCAGTACCACTAGGCTGAGGCGGGGGGGCTCCGAGCAGTACTTC. Translated, it gives CASSTTRLRRGGSEQYF. The whole variable domain, filled in from reference TRBV28 and TRBJ2-7, reads DVKVTQSSRYLVKRTGEKVFLECVQDMDHENMFWYRQDPGLGLRLIYFSYDVKMKEKGDIPEGYSVSREKKERFSLILESASTNQTSMYLCASSTTRLRRGGSEQYFGPGTRLTVT.